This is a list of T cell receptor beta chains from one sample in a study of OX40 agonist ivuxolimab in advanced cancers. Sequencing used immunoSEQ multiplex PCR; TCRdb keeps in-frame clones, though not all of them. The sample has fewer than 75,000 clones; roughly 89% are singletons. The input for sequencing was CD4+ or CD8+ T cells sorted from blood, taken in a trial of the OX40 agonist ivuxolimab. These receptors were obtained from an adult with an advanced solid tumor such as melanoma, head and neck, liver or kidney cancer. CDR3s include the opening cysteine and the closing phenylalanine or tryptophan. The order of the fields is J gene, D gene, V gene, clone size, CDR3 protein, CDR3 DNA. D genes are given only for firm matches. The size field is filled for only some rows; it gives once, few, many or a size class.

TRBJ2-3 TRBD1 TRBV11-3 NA CATGQAKDTQYF TGTGCCACGGGACAGGCCAAAGATACGCAGTATTTT
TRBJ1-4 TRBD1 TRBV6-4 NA CASSNPTGGEEREDEKLFF TGTGCCAGCAGTAACCCGACAGGGGGCGAGGAAAGGGAGGATGAAAAACTGTTTTTT
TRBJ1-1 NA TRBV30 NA CASQGRGTEAFF TGTGCCTCCCAAGGAAGGGGAACTGAAGCTTTCTTT
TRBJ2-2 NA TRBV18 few CASSPIAGWNTGELFF TGTGCCAGCTCTCCCATCGCAGGGTGGAACACCGGGGAGCTGTTTTTT
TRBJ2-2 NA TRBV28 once CASSLGGANTGELFF TGTGCCAGCAGTTTAGGCGGGGCGAACACCGGGGAGCTGTTTTTT
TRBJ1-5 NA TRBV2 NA CASSESGDQPQHF TGTGCCAGCAGTGAAAGCGGGGATCAGCCCCAGCATTTT
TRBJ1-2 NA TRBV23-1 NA CASSQSSGRSGDYGYTF TGCGCCAGCAGTCAATCAAGTGGCAGATCCGGTGACTATGGCTACACCTTC
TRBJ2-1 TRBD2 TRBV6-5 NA CASSRTSGSYNEQFF TGTGCCAGCAGTCGGACTAGCGGCTCCTACAATGAGCAGTTCTTC
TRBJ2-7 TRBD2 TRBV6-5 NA CASSPEYRTSGEQYF TGTGCCAGCAGTCCTGAGTACAGGACTAGCGGTGAGCAGTACTTC
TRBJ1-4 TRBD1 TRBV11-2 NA CASSRQGINEKLFF TGTGCCAGCAGCCGACAGGGCATTAATGAAAAACTGTTTTTT
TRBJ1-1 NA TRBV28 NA CSRLWTEAFF TGTTCGAGGTTATGGACTGAAGCTTTCTTT
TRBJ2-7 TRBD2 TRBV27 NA CASSLSSGTTEQYF TGTGCCAGCAGTTTATCTAGCGGGACCACCGAGCAGTACTTC
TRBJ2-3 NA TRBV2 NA CASSRGNADTQYF TGTGCCAGCAGTCGTGGTAACGCAGATACGCAGTATTTT
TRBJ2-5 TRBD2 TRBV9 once CASRSSGTETQYF TGTGCCAGCAGAAGTAGCGGGACAGAGACCCAGTACTTC
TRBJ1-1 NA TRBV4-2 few CASSPDRSPGEAFF TGTGCCAGCAGCCCAGACAGGTCGCCGGGTGAAGCTTTCTTT
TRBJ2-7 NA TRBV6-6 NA CASSYSVLGYEQYF TGTGCCAGCAGTTACTCAGTCTTGGGGTACGAGCAGTACTTC
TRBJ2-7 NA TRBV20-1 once CSAATYEQYF TGCAGTGCCGCAACCTACGAGCAGTACTTC
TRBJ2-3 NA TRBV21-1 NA CASSASSTSSTDTQYF TGTGCCAGCAGCGCTTCTAGCACCTCTAGCACAGATACGCAGTATTTT
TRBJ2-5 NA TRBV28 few CASSFPGSGISQYF TGTGCCAGCAGTTTCCCGGGGTCGGGTATTTCCCAGTACTTC
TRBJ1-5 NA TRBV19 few CASTVGTQGNQPQHF TGTGCCAGTACCGTCGGGACCCAGGGCAATCAGCCCCAGCATTTT
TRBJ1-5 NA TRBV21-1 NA CASRTDRAYNQPQHF TGTGCCAGCAGGACGGACAGGGCCTACAATCAGCCCCAGCATTTT
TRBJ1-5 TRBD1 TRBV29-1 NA CSVAGGNNQPQHF TGCAGCGTTGCAGGGGGCAACAATCAGCCCCAGCATTTT
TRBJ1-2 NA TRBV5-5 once CASSRDENYGYTF TGTGCCAGCAGCCGCGACGAGAACTATGGCTACACCTTC
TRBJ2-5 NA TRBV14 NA CASSQNTRTQYF TGTGCCAGCAGCCAAAATACGAGGACCCAGTACTTC
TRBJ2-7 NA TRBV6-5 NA CASSYAGTSHEQYF TGTGCCAGCAGTTACGCAGGGACATCCCACGAGCAGTACTTC
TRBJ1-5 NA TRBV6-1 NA CASSEKGERQPQHF TGTGCCAGCAGTGAAAAGGGGGAAAGGCAGCCCCAGCATTTT
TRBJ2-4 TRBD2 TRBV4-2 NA CASSPTRGAKNIQYF TGTGCCAGCAGCCCCACGCGGGGGGCCAAAAACATTCAGTACTTC
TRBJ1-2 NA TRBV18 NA CASSPEGNGYGYTF TGTGCCAGCTCACCAGAGGGAAACGGCTATGGCTACACCTTC
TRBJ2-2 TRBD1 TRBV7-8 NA CASSLRDRPNTGELFF TGTGCCAGCAGCTTAAGGGACAGGCCGAACACCGGGGAGCTGTTTTTT
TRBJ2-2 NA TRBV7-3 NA CASSLTKTGELFF TGTGCCAGCAGCTTAACGAAGACCGGGGAGCTGTTTTTT
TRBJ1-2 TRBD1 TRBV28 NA CASSFIRTGGSGYGYTF TGTGCCAGCAGTTTTATACGCACAGGGGGCTCAGGCTATGGCTACACCTTC
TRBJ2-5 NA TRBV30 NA CAWSRGGETQYF TGTGCCTGGAGCAGGGGAGGGGAGACCCAGTACTTC
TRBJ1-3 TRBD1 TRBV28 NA CASSRVQGRNTIYF TGTGCCAGCAGTAGGGTACAGGGGAGAAACACCATATATTTT